This passage covers 30 T cell receptor beta chains from one sample sequenced in a study of tumor and adjacent non-tumor tissue in lung cancer. RNA was extracted from bulk tissue without any cell sorting. This non-tumor lung sample came from over 3 cm beyond the tumor edge. Three rounds of nested PCR, following a modified ARM-PCR protocol, produced the TCRbeta library. TCRdb re-called the multiplex PCR reads through MiXCR, storing one row per CDR3 protein. Of 75,000 to 95,000 distinct CDR3 sequences in the sample, 76% were seen once. The material sequenced was distant non-tumor lung tissue. The origin of the receptors is a woman between 45 and 65 years old with non-small cell lung cancer.

This clonotype was seen a single time. Here the CDR3 reads CASSFLEQNTEAFF. DNA of the CDR3: TGTGCCAGCAGTTTTCTTGAGCAGAACACTGAAGCTTTCTTT. The gene calls are TRBV12-3 or TRBV12-4 and TRBJ1-1, with D unclear. The CDR3 extends over 14 amino acids. V lost 3 bases and J lost 1, with 9 bases in between.

Details on this clonotype: One junction end disagrees with the germline gene, perhaps due to a read error. The rearrangement uses TRBV4-1 and TRBJ2-7; either TRBD1 or TRBD2 may fit D (5 bases each). This CDR3 has 15 residues. Germline-derived CDR1 and CDR2 are MGHRA and YSYEKL. The DNA for the CDR3 is TGCGCGAGCAGCCAACCCGGGACGAACTCCTACAAACAGTACTTC. Its protein is CASSQPGTNSYKQYF.

This clonotype was recorded only once. One junction end does not reproduce the germline sequence, and a read error may be involved. This rearrangement joins TRBV4-1 to TRBJ2-4; 8 positions agree with TRBD1. From germline, CDR1 is MGHRA and CDR2 YSYEKL. This CDR3 is 16 amino acids long. CDR3 residues: CASSQGKDRAENIEYF. CDR3 in DNA: TGCGCCAGTAGCCAAGGAAAGGACAGGGCTGAAAACATTGAGTACTTC.

This clonotype was observed a handful of times. V gene TRBV29-1 combines with J gene TRBJ2-7, with D perhaps matching TRBD2 (5 bases). In germline, CDR1 is SQVTM, CDR2 ANQGSEA. The CDR3 loop spans 12 amino acids. V was shortened by 6 bases and J by 8 bases, with 17 bases between the two germline ends. The CDR3 spells CSVEAQSYKQYF. The DNA of the CDR3 is TGCAGCGTGGAGGCGCAGAGTTACAAGCAGTACTTC.

The rearrangement links TRBV11-2 to TRBJ2-7; D is unresolved. The length of the CDR3 is 13 residues. Trimming removed 3 bases at V and 5 bases at J, with 11 bases between. Germline assignment: CDR1 SGHAT and CDR2 FQNNGV. Here the CDR3 reads CASSFDAEDEQYF. CDR3 sequence (DNA): TGTGCCAGCAGCTTTGATGCCGAGGACGAGCAGTACTTC. The full variable domain, with the rest looked up from reference TRBV11-2 and TRBJ2-7, is EAGVAQSPRYKIIEKRQSVAFWCNPISGHATLYWYQQILGQGPKLLIQFQNNGVVDDSQLPKDRFSAERLKGVDSTLKIQPAKLEDSAVYLCASSFDAEDEQYFGPGTRLTVT.

This rearrangement joins TRBV29-1 to TRBJ2-1; TRBD2 might be the D (6 bases). In germline, CDR1 is SQVTM, CDR2 ANQGSEA. The CDR3 contains 15 residues. CDR3 sequence: CRCTTGTGGYNEQFF. CDR3 in DNA: TGCCGCTGTACTACCGGGACTGGGGGGTACAATGAGCAGTTCTTC.

Note on this clonotype: Compared with germline, one end of the junction differs, possibly owing to a read error. V usage is TRBV12-3 or TRBV12-4 and J usage is TRBJ1-2; D may be TRBD1 (5 bases). This CDR3 is 14 amino acids long. The CDR3 loop is CSSSLEQAVNGYTF. CDR3 nucleotides: TGTTCCAGCAGTTTAGAACAGGCAGTTAACGGCTACACGTTC.

In the case of this clonotype: This likely comes from a read error, as the CDR3 has no conserved phenylalanine or tryptophan at its end. J is TRBJ2-7 and V is TRBV5-5, with D unclear. Germline-derived CDR1 and CDR2 are SGHKS and YYEKEE (reference sequence). This CDR3 has 16 residues. The CDR3 DNA is TGTGTCAGCAGGTTCTCCATTTTCGAGAGAGCCTACGAGCAGTACTCC. It yields the protein CVSRFSIFERAYEQYS.

This chain joins TRBV11-2 and TRBJ2-1; tentatively, D is TRBD1 (6 bases). V shed 10 bases and J shed 9 bases, with 28 bases lying between them. The germline gives CDR1 SGHAT, CDR2 FQNNGV. CDR3 size: 16 residues. CDR3 bases: TGTGCCACCAGTTTGGAACCGGTACAGGGATTCACTGAGCAGTTCTTC. Translating it yields CATSLEPVQGFTEQFF. The full variable domain, with the rest looked up from reference TRBV11-2 and TRBJ2-1, is EAGVAQSPRYKIIEKRQSVAFWCNPISGHATLYWYQQILGQGPKLLIQFQNNGVVDDSQLPKDRFSAERLKGVDSTLKIQPAKLEDSAVYLCATSLEPVQGFTEQFFGPGTRLTVL.

This clonotype was found many times. The chain uses TRBV6-5 and TRBJ2-2; 11 bases fit TRBD2. This CDR3 has 17 residues. Germline V gene data show CDR1 as MNHEY and CDR2 as SVGAGI. Germline trimming cut 5 bases from V and 6 bases from J; bases unmatched to any gene: 11. The CDR3 region is CASSRLLLAGVPGELFF. CDR3 bases: TGTGCCAGCAGTCGGTTGTTACTAGCGGGAGTCCCCGGGGAGCTGTTTTTT.

This clonotype has only a few counts. A single base separates this from a much larger clone, so it may be a read error. V gene TRBV28 combines with J gene TRBJ1-2, with a weak D call TRBD1 (5 bases). Between the trimmed V and J ends, which lost 4 bases and 8 bases, there was a span of 14 bases. CDR3 size: 13 residues. Germline CDR1 MDHEN, CDR2 SYDVKM. DNA for the CDR3: TGTGCCAGCAGTTCACAGGAAATCTGGGGCTACACCTTC. As protein: CASSSQEIWGYTF.

The chain carries TRBV6-5 and TRBJ2-1; the D is unclear. The V end was cut by 0 bases, the J end by 8 bases, with 20 bases between. The CDR3 contains 17 residues. CDR1 is MNHEY and CDR2 is SVGAGI in the germline V gene. In nucleotides, the CDR3 is TGTGCCAGCAGTTACTCCCTTGCCCCCAGCTCCTTCTATGAGCAGTTCTTC. Protein sequence: CASSYSLAPSSFYEQFF.

Notes on this clonotype: This is likely a read error, given that the CDR3 carries no conserved phenylalanine or tryptophan at its end. The V and J genes are TRBV11-3 and TRBJ2-1; the match to TRBD2 covers 13 bases. The CDR3 extends over 17 amino acids. CDR1 and CDR2 from the germline V gene are SGHNT and YENEEA. CDR3 in amino acids: CDSSLGTSGASYNEQFL. The CDR3 region has the DNA TGTGACAGCAGCTTAGGGACTAGCGGGGCGTCCTACAATGAGCAGTTCCTC.

The rearrangement joins TRBV10-3 to TRBJ1-1; tentatively, D is TRBD1 (5 bases). The CDR3 runs 12 residues. Germline V gene sequence: CDR1 ENHRY, CDR2 SYGVKD. Trimming stripped 11 bases from V and 8 bases from J, with 18 bases between. CDR3 region: CAHNITGSEAFF. In DNA, the CDR3 is TGTGCCCATAACATTACAGGATCCGAAGCTTTCTTT.

The count of this clonotype is one. This chain links TRBV6-2 or TRBV6-3 with TRBJ2-7; tentative D call: TRBD2 (6 bases). Deletions cut 7 bases from V and 6 bases from J, with 22 bases between. Germline V gene data show CDR1 as MNHEY and CDR2 as SVGEGT. This CDR3 comprises 15 residues. The CDR3 DNA follows: TGTGCCAGCATTATCGGACTATCGGGAGTAGCCGAGCAGTACTTC. It specifies CASIIGLSGVAEQYF.

With respect to this clonotype: A much more abundant neighbour one base away suggests this may be a read error. The chain carries TRBV28 and TRBJ2-7; 8 positions match TRBD2. CDR1 and CDR2 (germline): MDHEN, SYDVKM. The CDR3 covers 11 residues. With 10 bases clipped from V and 6 bases from J, the junction kept 5 bases outside the gene matches. The CDR3 DNA reads as TGTGCCACCCATCGGGAGGGCGAGCAGTACTTC. This gives the protein CATHREGEQYF.

Remarks on this clonotype: Germline is not matched at one junction end, which may reflect a read error. The chain is built from TRBV4-1 and TRBJ1-5; D not resolved. The germline gives CDR1 MGHRA, CDR2 YSYEKL. The CDR3 has 15 amino acids. The CDR3 loop is CASSQVPVSNQPQHF. For the CDR3, the DNA is TGTGCCAGCAGCCAAGTACCAGTGTCCAATCAGCCCCAGCATTTT.

Concerning this clonotype itself: The conserved phenylalanine or tryptophan normally closing the CDR3 is absent here, so this likely arose from a read error. The chain recombines TRBV7-8 with TRBJ2-7; 8 bases map to TRBD1. Germline V lookup: CDR1 SGHVS, CDR2 FQNEAQ. With 10 bases clipped from V and 7 bases from J, the junction kept 18 bases outside the gene matches. The CDR3 runs to 15 residues. CDR3 bases: TGTGCCAACACCTCCTTGACAGGGGAAGAGTGGGAGCAGTACCTC. Encoded protein: CANTSLTGEEWEQYL.

Points on this clonotype: An end of the junction differs from the germline gene, which may be a read error. The rearrangement links TRBV5-1 to TRBJ2-7; possible D gene TRBD2, 6 bases. CDR1 and CDR2 from the germline V gene are SGHRS and YFSETQ. The CDR3 extends over 15 amino acids. CDR3 region: CAKSLSGLQTYEQYF. The CDR3 nucleotides read TGCGCCAAGAGCTTGTCGGGACTTCAGACCTACGAGCAATACTTC.

The count of this clonotype is one. This is likely a read error, given that the CDR3 carries no conserved phenylalanine or tryptophan at its end. The rearrangement uses TRBV29-1 and TRBJ2-5; tentative D call: TRBD1 (5 bases). Germline V gene sequence: CDR1 SQVTM, CDR2 ANQGSEA. The CDR3 covers 14 residues. V shed 7 bases and J shed 5 bases, with 20 bases lying between them. CDR3 nucleotides: TGCAGCGCTGCGTCAGGGTCGATGTCGGAGACCCAGTACTTA. Translation: CSAASGSMSETQYL.

As regards this clonotype: One end of the junction is discordant with germline, which a read error may explain. The chain uses TRBV5-1 and TRBJ2-3, with D unresolved. There are 13 residues in the CDR3. Germline V CDR1 and CDR2: SGHRS, YFSETQ. CDR3 loop: CASRLPGPDTHHF. CDR3 sequence (DNA): TGCGCCAGCCGACTGCCCGGTCCAGATACGCATCATTTT.

Concerning this clonotype itself: A junction end diverges from the germline sequence, so it may reflect a read error. The chain carries TRBV28 and TRBJ2-1; D is possibly TRBD2 (6 bases). The CDR3 is made up of 16 amino acids. Germline CDR1 reads MDHEN; CDR2 reads SYDVKM. The CDR3 coding sequence is TGTACCAGCAGTTCTCCCGCGGGAATCCCCCATAATGAGCAGTTCTTC. Amino acids: CTSSSPAGIPHNEQFF.

On this clonotype itself: Its ends do not fully match the called genes, so a read error is possible. V and J are TRBV6-6 and TRBJ2-7; TRBD1 matches at 8 bases. Germline CDR1 MNHNY, CDR2 SVGAGI (reference sequence). The CDR3 covers 14 residues. The CDR3 region is CASIRGLPTYEQYF. DNA for the CDR3: TGTGCTAGCATCAGGGGGCTACCCACCTACGAGCAGTACTTC.

This clonotype was counted once. Since the CDR3 does not end with the conserved phenylalanine or tryptophan, this likely comes from a read error. The rearrangement links TRBV10-3 to TRBJ2-7, with TRBD1 matching 8 bases. Germline CDR1 ENHRY, CDR2 SYGVKD. Unmatched junction bases numbered 10, after V lost 6 bases and J lost 0 bases. This CDR3 has 16 amino acids. The chain's CDR3 is CAISAGTGGNSYEQYS. CDR3 DNA: TGTGCCATCAGCGCCGGGACAGGAGGTAACTCCTACGAGCAGTACTCC.

This rearrangement joins TRBV29-1 to TRBJ2-7; D is unresolved. Germline-derived CDR1 and CDR2 are SQVTM and ANQGSEA. V shed 5 bases and J shed 2 bases, with 16 bases lying between them. CDR3 length: 14 residues. The CDR3 DNA reads TGCAGCGTTCCCTCAGTGATTAGCACCTACGAGCAGTACTTC. This sequence encodes CSVPSVISTYEQYF.

Concerning this clonotype: An end of the junction differs from the germline gene, which may be a read error. This chain joins TRBV11-3 and TRBJ2-1; possible D gene TRBD1, 6 bases. Germline-derived CDR1 and CDR2 are SGHNT and YENEEA. The CDR3 extends over 15 amino acids. CDR3 sequence reads: CASSLVRTAYNEQSF. CDR3 DNA sequence: TGTGCCAGCAGCTTAGTCCGGACAGCGTACAATGAGCAGTCCTTC.

Remarks on this clonotype: The junction departs from germline at one end; a sequencing error may be responsible. This rearrangement joins TRBV5-5 to TRBJ1-5, with D unresolved. Germline CDR1 SGHKS, CDR2 YYEKEE (reference sequence). The CDR3 loop spans 15 amino acids. The CDR3 here is CDNSVNPDWNQSQHF. The DNA for the CDR3 is TGTGACAACAGCGTTAACCCGGACTGGAATCAGTCCCAGCATTTT.

Concerning this clonotype itself: No conserved phenylalanine or tryptophan ends this CDR3, so it is likely a read error. The gene calls are TRBV5-6 and TRBJ2-4, with D unresolved. The germline CDR1 and CDR2 sequences are SGHDT and YYEEEE. There are 12 residues in the CDR3. Trimming pared 7 bases from V and 2 bases from J, leaving 7 bases between. The CDR3 spells CASGLPKNIQYL. In DNA, the CDR3 is TGTGCCAGCGGGCTACCCAAAAACATTCAGTACTTA.

Concerning this clonotype: A much larger clone lies one base from this, so it may be a read error. The chain carries TRBV28 and TRBJ2-7; 11 nucleotides agree with TRBD2. The length of the CDR3 is 14 residues. The germline V gene encodes CDR1 MDHEN and CDR2 SYDVKM. Trimming cost V 7 bases and J 3 bases; bases outside gene matches: 5. The CDR3 nucleotides are TGTGCCAGCAATACTAGCGGGAGCGTCTACGAGCAGTACTTC. Its translation: CASNTSGSVYEQYF.

As regards this clonotype: The CDR3 does not close with the conserved phenylalanine or tryptophan, likely indicating a read error. The chain links TRBV6-6 to TRBJ2-7; 8 nucleotides line up with TRBD1. In germline, CDR1 is MNHNY, CDR2 SVGAGI (reference sequence). V was clipped by 5 bases and J by 4 bases; unmatched bases: 13. CDR3 length: 16 residues. CDR3 region: CASSLFSGQGAYEQYL. The CDR3 nucleotides read TGTGCCAGCAGTCTCTTTAGCGGACAGGGTGCATACGAGCAGTACCTC.